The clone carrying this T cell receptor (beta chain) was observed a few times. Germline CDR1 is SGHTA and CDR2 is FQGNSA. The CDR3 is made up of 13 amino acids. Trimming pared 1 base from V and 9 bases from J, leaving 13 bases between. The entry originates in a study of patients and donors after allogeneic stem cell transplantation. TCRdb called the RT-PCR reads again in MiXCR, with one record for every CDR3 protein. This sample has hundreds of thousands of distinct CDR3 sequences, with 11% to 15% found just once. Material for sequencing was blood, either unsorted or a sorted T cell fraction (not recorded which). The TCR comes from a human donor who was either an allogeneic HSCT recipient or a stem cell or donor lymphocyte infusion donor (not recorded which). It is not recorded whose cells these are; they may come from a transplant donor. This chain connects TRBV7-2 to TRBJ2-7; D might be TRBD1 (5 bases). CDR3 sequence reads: CASSLGGFFGQYF. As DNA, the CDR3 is TGTGCCAGCAGCTTAGGGGGCTTCTTTGGGCAGTACTTC.